This TCR beta chain stems from a study of cytomegalovirus exposure and HLA in healthy donors. Study overall: Genotyping showed around 80% of over 350 donors falling in the Caucasian-associated ancestry cluster.

Germline V gene sequence: CDR1 MNHEY, CDR2 SMNVEV (reference sequence). The junction had 5 bases not matched to a gene; V was cut back by 4 bases and J by 3 bases. The CDR3 contains 16 residues. The PCR ran on 60 Vbeta and 13 Jbeta primers. TCRdb's table, derived via immunoSEQ multiplex PCR, lists solely in-frame clones and lacks some. The table shows roughly 100,000 clones, with more than 60% occurring only once. Turning to this clone: Other DNA sequences of this sample code for an identical CDR3.

This chain links TRBV27 with TRBJ2-7; 14 bases fit TRBD2. The TCR sequence derives from a male donor in good health and CMV-seronegative. Sequencing used PBMCs. CDR3 nucleotide sequence: TGTGCCAGCAGTTCAAGGACTAGCGGGAGGTTCTACGAGCAGTACTTC. It yields the protein CASSSRTSGRFYEQYF.